The rows below give T cell receptor beta chains drawn from one sample of a study of T cells in Graves' hyperthyroidism and ophthalmopathy. TCRdb re-derived calls from the multiplex PCR reads in MiXCR, one entry per CDR3 protein. The repertoire holds roughly 660,000 distinct CDR3 sequences, roughly a sixth seen once, with about 16% in the top ten. Sequenced material: blood. Receptors originate from a man in his forties or fifties with Graves' hyperthyroidism. CDR3s include the opening cysteine and the closing phenylalanine or tryptophan. Fields, in order: clone size, J gene, D gene, V gene, CDR3 length, CDR3 protein, CDR3 DNA. The D gene is left open where the match is weak. Expanded clones get a size class; other rows say once, few or many, or leave the size out.

clone size: NA
J gene: TRBJ2-3
D gene: TRBD2
V gene: TRBV27
CDR3 length: 17
CDR3 protein: CASLGLAGGVSTDTQYF
CDR3 DNA: TGTGCCAGCCTAGGGCTAGCGGGAGGTGTTAGCACAGATACGCAGTATTTT

clone size: NA
J gene: TRBJ1-5
D gene: NA
V gene: TRBV2
CDR3 length: 15
CDR3 protein: CASSERQGHNQPQHF
CDR3 DNA: TGTGCCAGCAGTGAACGGCAGGGTCACAATCAGCCCCAGCATTTT

clone size: NA
J gene: TRBJ2-1
D gene: TRBD2
V gene: TRBV20-1
CDR3 length: 15
CDR3 protein: CSAREGLANYNEQFF
CDR3 DNA: TGCAGTGCTAGAGAGGGACTAGCGAACTACAATGAGCAGTTCTTC

clone size: few
J gene: TRBJ1-5
D gene: NA
V gene: TRBV10-1
CDR3 length: 13
CDR3 protein: CASSESKGQPQHF
CDR3 DNA: TGCGCCAGCAGTGAGTCCAAAGGGCAGCCCCAGCATTTT

clone size: many
J gene: TRBJ1-5
D gene: NA
V gene: TRBV7-8
CDR3 length: 16
CDR3 protein: CASSLAGSRANQPQHF
CDR3 DNA: TGTGCCAGCAGCTTAGCTGGGTCACGCGCAAATCAGCCCCAGCATTTT

clone size: many
J gene: TRBJ2-3
D gene: NA
V gene: TRBV28
CDR3 length: 14
CDR3 protein: CASSAGGATDTQYF
CDR3 DNA: TGTGCCAGCAGTGCCGGTGGGGCAACCGATACGCAGTATTTT

clone size: NA
J gene: TRBJ1-5
D gene: NA
V gene: TRBV5-8
CDR3 length: 16
CDR3 protein: CASSLFRTPSNQPQHF
CDR3 DNA: TGTGCCAGCAGCTTGTTTCGGACGCCTAGCAATCAGCCCCAGCATTTT

clone size: NA
J gene: TRBJ2-5
D gene: TRBD2
V gene: TRBV5-4
CDR3 length: 15
CDR3 protein: CASSPTGLVGETQYF
CDR3 DNA: TGTGCCAGCAGCCCTACGGGACTAGTAGGGGAGACCCAGTACTTC

clone size: few
J gene: TRBJ1-5
D gene: TRBD1
V gene: TRBV15
CDR3 length: 15
CDR3 protein: CATSRSGGYNQPQHF
CDR3 DNA: TGTGCCACCAGCAGATCAGGGGGGTACAATCAGCCCCAGCATTTT

clone size: many
J gene: TRBJ1-4
D gene: NA
V gene: TRBV12-3/TRBV12-4
CDR3 length: 12
CDR3 protein: CASSSDGEKLFF
CDR3 DNA: TGTGCCAGCAGCTCGGATGGTGAAAAACTGTTTTTT

clone size: few
J gene: TRBJ2-3
D gene: TRBD1
V gene: TRBV6-1
CDR3 length: 14
CDR3 protein: CASRPGTGRDTQYF
CDR3 DNA: TGTGCCAGCAGGCCCGGGACAGGTCGGGATACGCAGTATTTT